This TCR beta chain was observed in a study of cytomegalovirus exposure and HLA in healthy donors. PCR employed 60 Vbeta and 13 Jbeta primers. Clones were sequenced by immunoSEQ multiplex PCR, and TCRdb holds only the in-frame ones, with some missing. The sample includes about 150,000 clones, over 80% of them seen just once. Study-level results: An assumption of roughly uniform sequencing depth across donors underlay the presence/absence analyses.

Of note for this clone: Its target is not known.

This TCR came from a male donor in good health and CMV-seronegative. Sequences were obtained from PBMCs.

The CDR3 bases are TGTGCCAGTGGGACAACTTACTACGAGCAGTACTTC. Translation gives CASGTTYYEQYF. The J gene is TRBJ2-7, the V gene TRBV7-6; D is perhaps TRBD1 (6 bases). Germline V gives CDR1 SGHVS, CDR2 FNYEAQ. This CDR3 spans 12 amino acids. V lost 9 bases to trimming and J lost 3 bases, with 12 bases between them.